One sample yielded the 8 T cell receptor beta chains listed below, sequenced in a study of blood T cell repertoires in COVID-19. Sequenced by immunoSEQ multiplex PCR; TCRdb stores in-frame clones only, minus some. The repertoire has some 300,000 clones, roughly 90% of them found once; the top ten carry over 9%. Sequenced sample: PBMCs or T cells enriched from blood (not recorded which). The receptors were gathered from a woman between 35 and 50 years old who had recovered from COVID-19.

The chain recombines TRBV6-5 with TRBJ2-5; TRBD2 agrees at 7 bases. The CDR3 runs to 14 residues. Germline V gene sequence: CDR1 MNHEY, CDR2 SVGAGI. CDR3 bases: TGTGCAGTTAGCGGGTACTTTGGGCAAGAGACCCAGTACTTC. This sequence encodes CAVSGYFGQETQYF.

This clone appeared once. The chain joins TRBV7-9 to TRBJ1-3, with 8 positions matching TRBD1. Germline CDR1 and CDR2: SEHNR and FQNEAQ (reference sequence). The CDR3 runs to 15 residues. V was clipped by 5 bases and J by 6 bases; unmatched bases: 9. The CDR3 DNA is TGTGCCAGCAGCGTAGACAGGGGCGTAGCAAACACCATATATTTT. Amino acids: CASSVDRGVANTIYF.

The chain recombines TRBV5-4 with TRBJ2-5; 8 nucleotides line up with TRBD2. The CDR3 totals 15 residues. V shed 0 bases and J 1 base; nucleotides not matched to a gene: 2. Germline V gene data show CDR1 as SGHNT and CDR2 as YYREEE (reference sequence). The CDR3 DNA sequence: TGTGCCAGCAGCTTGGCACGGGGGGGCCAAGAGACCCAGTACTTC. Protein: CASSLARGGQETQYF.

The chain joins TRBV19 to TRBJ1-3, with 7 bases fitting TRBD1. This CDR3 contains 16 residues. Per germline, CDR1 LNHDA and CDR2 SQIVND (reference sequence). V was pared by 4 bases and J by 0 bases, with 6 bases of the junction left unmatched. CDR3 residues: CASSNPYRGSGNTIYF. CDR3 in DNA: TGTGCCAGTAGTAACCCCTACAGGGGCTCTGGAAACACCATATATTTT.

V is TRBV11-1 and J is TRBJ1-1, with D uncertain. This CDR3 comprises 15 residues. Germline CDR1 reads SGHAT; CDR2 reads FQDESV (reference sequence). V lost 4 bases and J 2 bases, leaving 14 bases between the germline ends. The CDR3 sequence: CASSWEGRSNTEAFF. The CDR3 DNA follows: TGTGCCAGCAGCTGGGAGGGAAGGAGCAACACTGAAGCTTTCTTT. The complete variable domain, with remaining parts taken from reference TRBV11-1 and TRBJ1-1, reads EAEVAQSPRYKITEKSQAVAFWCDPISGHATLYWYRQILGQGPELLVQFQDESVVDDSQLPKDRFSAERLKGVDSTLKIQPAELGDSAMYLCASSWEGRSNTEAFFGQGTRLTVV.

J is TRBJ2-1 and V is TRBV11-2; D uncertain. CDR1 SGHAT and CDR2 FQNNGV come from the germline V gene. Trimming took off 4 bases at V and 6 bases at J, with 7 bases between the two ends. CDR3 length equals 12 residues. This chain's CDR3 is CASSSVTNEQFF. CDR3 sequence (DNA): TGTGCCAGCAGCTCGGTCACCAATGAGCAGTTCTTC.

This clone was observed once. The chain has TRBV10-2 and TRBJ2-7; 8 bases are a match to TRBD1. Germline-derived CDR1 and CDR2 are WSHSY and SAAADI. V shed 2 bases and J 2 bases; nucleotides not matched to a gene: 5. This CDR3 has 15 amino acids. DNA of the CDR3: TGCGCCAGCAGTGAGAACCCGGGACAGGCCTACGAGCAGTACTTC. It is translated as CASSENPGQAYEQYF.

This rearrangement joins TRBV7-3 to TRBJ2-5; 7 bases agree with TRBD2. The CDR3 is 14 amino acids. From germline, CDR1 is SGHTA and CDR2 FQGTGA. Trimming removed 1 base from V and 5 bases from J; junction bases left unmatched: 4. The CDR3 sequence is CASSLMGEGETQYF. CDR3 nucleotides: TGTGCCAGCAGCTTAATGGGGGAGGGGGAGACCCAGTACTTC.